The 7 T cell receptor beta chains below were found in one sample sequenced in a study of blood T cell repertoires in COVID-19 (dated by TCRdb to about 2020). To prepare the library, the immunoSEQ multiplex PCR assay was applied. TCRdb provides this immuneACCESS table in a form limited to in-frame rearrangements. Some clones are lacking; in checked studies, under half of them reflect an unresolved V gene, and why the rest are absent is not known. In all, the sample holds tens of thousands of clones, and over 70% of those were seen once. Jointly, the top ten make up approximately 6% of the sample. Sequenced input: peripheral blood. The receptors stem from a human donor in a cohort sampled during active COVID-19.

The CDR3 region is CASSQGLAGAHSYNEQFF. CDR3 nucleotides: TGTGCCAGCAGCCAGGGACTAGCGGGAGCTCACTCCTACAATGAGCAGTTCTTC. The V call is TRBV3-1 (or the pseudogene TRBV3-2), the J call TRBJ2-1; 14 bases agree with TRBD2. V was pared by 3 bases and J by 0 bases, with 4 bases of the junction left unmatched. Germline V lookup: CDR1 LGHDT, CDR2 YNNKEL (reference sequence). CDR3 size: 18 residues.

This clone was recorded only once. The rearrangement uses TRBV5-6 and TRBJ1-2; D possibly corresponds to TRBD1 (5 bases). The CDR3 has 13 amino acids. Germline CDR1 reads SGHDT; CDR2 reads YYEEEE. Trimming pared 4 bases from V and 4 bases from J, leaving 11 bases between. DNA for the CDR3: TGTGCCAGCAGCACGGGGGGTGGCTATGGCTACACCTTC. Translation: CASSTGGGYGYTF.

This chain uses TRBV28 with TRBJ1-1; 9 bases agree with TRBD1. CDR1 is MDHEN and CDR2 is SYDVKM in the germline V gene. The J segment lost 5 bases and the V segment lost 3 bases, leaving 7 bases of the junction unmatched. The CDR3 has 15 amino acids. The CDR3 reads CASSFYRGRGTEAFF. CDR3 sequence (DNA): TGTGCCAGCAGTTTTTACAGGGGGCGAGGGACTGAAGCTTTCTTT. The full variable domain, with the rest looked up from reference TRBV28 and TRBJ1-1, is DVKVTQSSRYLVKRTGEKVFLECVQDMDHENMFWYRQDPGLGLRLIYFSYDVKMKEKGDIPEGYSVSREKKERFSLILESASTNQTSMYLCASSFYRGRGTEAFFGQGTRLTVV.

The rearrangement joins TRBV18 to TRBJ1-1, with D possibly being TRBD1 (5 bases). With 3 bases removed from V and 3 bases from J, the gap between germline ends came to 8 bases. Germline V gives CDR1 KGHSH, CDR2 LQKENI. The CDR3 covers 13 residues. CDR3 amino acids: CASSPQGYTEAFF. CDR3 bases: TGTGCCAGCTCACCTCAGGGTTACACTGAAGCTTTCTTT. The full variable domain, rest sourced from reference TRBV18 and TRBJ1-1, is NAGVMQNPRHLVRRRGQEARLRCSPMKGHSHVYWYRQLPEEGLKFMVYLQKENIIDESGMPKERFSAEFPKEGPSILRIQQVVRGDSAAYFCASSPQGYTEAFFGQGTRLTVV.

The V call is TRBV20-1, the J call TRBJ1-6, with 7 bases fitting TRBD1. The germline V gene has CDR1 DFQATT and CDR2 SNEGSKA (reference sequence). With 3 bases clipped from V and 1 base from J, the junction kept 3 bases outside the gene matches. This CDR3 spans 15 amino acids. The CDR3 DNA sequence: TGCAGTGCTAGTGGACAGGCGTCCTATAATTCACCCCTCCACTTT. This translates into CSASGQASYNSPLHF.

This clone was recorded only once. This chain uses TRBV5-1 with TRBJ2-3; D possibly corresponds to TRBD2 (5 bases). The germline V gene encodes CDR1 SGHRS and CDR2 YFSETQ. V lost 7 bases and J 6 bases, leaving 15 bases between the germline ends. The CDR3 totals 13 residues. In DNA, the CDR3 is TGCGCCAGCGCCCGGTCGAGGGAGGATACGCAGTATTTT. Translated, it gives CASARSREDTQYF. The entire variable domain, with the rest obtained from reference TRBV5-1 and TRBJ2-3, is as follows: KAGVTQTPRYLIKTRGQQVTLSCSPISGHRSVSWYQQTPGQGLQFLFEYFSETQRNKGNFPGRFSGRQFSNSRSEMNVSTLELGDSALYLCASARSREDTQYFGPGTRLTVL.

The chain links TRBV19 to TRBJ1-5; D perhaps matches TRBD1 (5 bases). The germline V gene encodes CDR1 LNHDA and CDR2 SQIVND (reference sequence). The ends were cut back, 5 bases at V and 4 bases at J, with 15 bases in the middle. The CDR3 spans 15 residues. CDR3 sequence (DNA): TGTGCCAGTAGTGGAGGAGGGGAGATGAATCAGCCCCAGCATTTT. This translates into CASSGGGEMNQPQHF.